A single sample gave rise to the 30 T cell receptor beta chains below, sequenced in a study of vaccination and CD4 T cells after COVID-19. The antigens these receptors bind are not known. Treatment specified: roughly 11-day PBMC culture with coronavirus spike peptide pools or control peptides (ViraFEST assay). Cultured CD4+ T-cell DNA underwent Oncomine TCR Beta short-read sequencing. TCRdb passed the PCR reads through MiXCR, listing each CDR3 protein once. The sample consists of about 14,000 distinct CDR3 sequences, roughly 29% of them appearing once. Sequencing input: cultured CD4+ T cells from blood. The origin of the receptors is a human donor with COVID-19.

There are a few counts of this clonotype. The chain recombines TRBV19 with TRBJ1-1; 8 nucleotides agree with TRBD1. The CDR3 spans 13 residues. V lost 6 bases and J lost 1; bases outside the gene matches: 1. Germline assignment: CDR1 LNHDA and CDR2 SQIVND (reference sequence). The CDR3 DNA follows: TGTGCCAGTAGCCAGGGGGCGAACACTGAAGCTTTCTTT. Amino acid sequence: CASSQGANTEAFF.

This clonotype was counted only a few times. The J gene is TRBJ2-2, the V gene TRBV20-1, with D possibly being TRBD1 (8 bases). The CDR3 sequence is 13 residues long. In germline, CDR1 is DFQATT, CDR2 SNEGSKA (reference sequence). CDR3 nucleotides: TGCAGCTTAAGGACAGGGAGGGCCGGGGAGCTGTTTTTT. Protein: CSLRTGRAGELFF.

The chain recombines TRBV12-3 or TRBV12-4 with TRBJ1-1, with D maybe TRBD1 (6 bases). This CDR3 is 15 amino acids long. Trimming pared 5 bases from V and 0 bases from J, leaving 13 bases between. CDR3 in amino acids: CASSLPGALNTEAFF. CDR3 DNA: TGTGCCAGCAGTCTCCCAGGGGCTTTGAACACTGAAGCTTTCTTT.

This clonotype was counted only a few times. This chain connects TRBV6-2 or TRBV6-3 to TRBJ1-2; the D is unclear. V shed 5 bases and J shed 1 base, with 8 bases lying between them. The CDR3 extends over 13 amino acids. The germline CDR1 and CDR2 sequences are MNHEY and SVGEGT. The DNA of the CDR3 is TGTGCCAGCAGTCTAATCGGTAACTATGGCTACACCTTC. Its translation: CASSLIGNYGYTF.

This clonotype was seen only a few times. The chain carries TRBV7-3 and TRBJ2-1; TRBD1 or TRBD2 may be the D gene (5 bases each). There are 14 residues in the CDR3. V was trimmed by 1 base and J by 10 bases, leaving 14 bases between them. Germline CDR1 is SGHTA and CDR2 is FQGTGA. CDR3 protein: CASSLMGRTGEQFF. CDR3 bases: TGTGCCAGCAGCTTAATGGGACGGACTGGGGAGCAGTTCTTC.

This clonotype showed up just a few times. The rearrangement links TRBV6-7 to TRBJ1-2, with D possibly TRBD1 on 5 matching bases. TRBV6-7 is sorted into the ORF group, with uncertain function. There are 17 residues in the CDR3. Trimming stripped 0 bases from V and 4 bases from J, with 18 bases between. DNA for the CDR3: TGTGCCAGCAGTTACTCGTGGGGCACTGGGGAGGGCTATGGCTACACCTTC. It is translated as CASSYSWGTGEGYGYTF.

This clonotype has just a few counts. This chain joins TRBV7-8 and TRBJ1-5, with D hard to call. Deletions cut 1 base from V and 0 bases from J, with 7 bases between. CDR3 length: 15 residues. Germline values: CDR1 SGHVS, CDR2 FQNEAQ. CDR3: CASSLVGNSNQPQHF. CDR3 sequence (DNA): TGTGCCAGCAGCTTAGTAGGAAATAGCAATCAGCCCCAGCATTTT.

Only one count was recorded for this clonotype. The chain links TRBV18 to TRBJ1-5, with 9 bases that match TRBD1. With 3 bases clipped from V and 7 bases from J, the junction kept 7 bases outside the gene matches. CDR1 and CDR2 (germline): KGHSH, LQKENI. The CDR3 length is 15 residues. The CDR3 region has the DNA TGTGCCAGCTCACCCGGGACAGGGAACAGACAGCCCCAGCATTTT. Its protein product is CASSPGTGNRQPQHF.

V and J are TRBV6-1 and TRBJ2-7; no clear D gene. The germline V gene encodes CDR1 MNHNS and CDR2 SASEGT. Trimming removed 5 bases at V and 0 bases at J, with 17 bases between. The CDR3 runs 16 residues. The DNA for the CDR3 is TGTGCCAGCAGTCCCGACTTGGAGCCCAGCTCCTACGAGCAGTACTTC. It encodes CASSPDLEPSSYEQYF.

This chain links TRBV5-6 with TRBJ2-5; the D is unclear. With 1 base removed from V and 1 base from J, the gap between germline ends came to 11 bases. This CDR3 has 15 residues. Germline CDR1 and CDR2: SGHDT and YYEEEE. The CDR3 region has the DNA TGTGCCAGCAGCTTGTGGGCCGCAGCCCAAGAGACCCAGTACTTC. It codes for CASSLWAAAQETQYF. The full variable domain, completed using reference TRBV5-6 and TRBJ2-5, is DAGVTQSPTHLIKTRGQQVTLRCSPKSGHDTVSWYQQALGQGPQFIFQYYEEEERQRGNFPDRFSGHQFPNYSSELNVNALLLGDSALYLCASSLWAAAQETQYFGPGTRLLVL.

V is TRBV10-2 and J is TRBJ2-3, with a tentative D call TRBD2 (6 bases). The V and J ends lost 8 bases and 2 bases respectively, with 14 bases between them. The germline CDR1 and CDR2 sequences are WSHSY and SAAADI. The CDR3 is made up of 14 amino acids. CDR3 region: CASWASVNTDTQYF. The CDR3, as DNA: TGCGCCAGCTGGGCTAGCGTGAACACAGATACGCAGTATTTT.

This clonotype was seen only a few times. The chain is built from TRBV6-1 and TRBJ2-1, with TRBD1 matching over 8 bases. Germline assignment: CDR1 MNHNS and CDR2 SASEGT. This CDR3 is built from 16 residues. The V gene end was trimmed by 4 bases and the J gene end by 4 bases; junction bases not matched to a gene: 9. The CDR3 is CASSVSDRGSYNEQFF. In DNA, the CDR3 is TGTGCCAGCAGTGTCAGCGACAGGGGCTCATACAATGAGCAGTTCTTC.

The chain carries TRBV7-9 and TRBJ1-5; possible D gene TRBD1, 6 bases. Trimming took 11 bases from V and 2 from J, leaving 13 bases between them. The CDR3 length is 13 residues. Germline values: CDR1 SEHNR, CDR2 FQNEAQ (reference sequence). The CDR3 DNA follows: TGTGCCTCGGGGGCGTCGGGCAATCAGCCCCAGCATTTT. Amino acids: CASGASGNQPQHF.

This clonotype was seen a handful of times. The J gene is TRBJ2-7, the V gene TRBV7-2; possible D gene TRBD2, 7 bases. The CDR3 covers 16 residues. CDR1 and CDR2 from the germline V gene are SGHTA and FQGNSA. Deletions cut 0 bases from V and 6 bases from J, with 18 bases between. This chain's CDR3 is CASSLARGAGAGEQYF. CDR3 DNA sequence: TGTGCCAGCAGCTTAGCAAGGGGTGCGGGGGCGGGCGAGCAGTACTTC.

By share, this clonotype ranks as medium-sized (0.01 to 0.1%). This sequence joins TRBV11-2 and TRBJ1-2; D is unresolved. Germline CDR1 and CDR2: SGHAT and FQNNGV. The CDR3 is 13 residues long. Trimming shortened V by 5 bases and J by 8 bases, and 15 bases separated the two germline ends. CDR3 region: CASSADAGRGYTF. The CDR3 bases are TGTGCCAGCAGCGCGGACGCCGGACGGGGCTACACCTTC.

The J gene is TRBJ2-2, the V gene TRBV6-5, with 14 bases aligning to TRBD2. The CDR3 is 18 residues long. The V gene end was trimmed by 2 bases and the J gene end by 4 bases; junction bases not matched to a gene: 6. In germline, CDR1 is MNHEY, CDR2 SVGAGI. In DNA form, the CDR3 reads TGTGCCAGCAGTTACGACGGACTAGCGGGGGGTAGCACCGGGGAGCTGTTTTTT. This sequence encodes CASSYDGLAGGSTGELFF.

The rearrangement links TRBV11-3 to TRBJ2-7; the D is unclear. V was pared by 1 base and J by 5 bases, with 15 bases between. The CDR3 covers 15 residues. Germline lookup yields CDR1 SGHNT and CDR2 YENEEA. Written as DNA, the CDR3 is TGTGCCAGCAGCTTAGTATCGTCCGAAAGTGACGAGCAGTACTTC. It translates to CASSLVSSESDEQYF.

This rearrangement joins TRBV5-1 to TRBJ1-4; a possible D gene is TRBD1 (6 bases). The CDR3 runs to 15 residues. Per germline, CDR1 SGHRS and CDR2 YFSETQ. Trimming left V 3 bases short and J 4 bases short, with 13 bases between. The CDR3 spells CASSSQDSGNEKLFF. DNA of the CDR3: TGCGCCAGCAGCTCCCAGGACAGTGGTAATGAAAAACTGTTTTTT.

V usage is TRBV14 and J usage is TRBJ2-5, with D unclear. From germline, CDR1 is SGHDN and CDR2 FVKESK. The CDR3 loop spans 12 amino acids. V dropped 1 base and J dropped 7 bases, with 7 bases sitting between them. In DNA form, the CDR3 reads TGTGCCAGCAGCCAAGGCTCCGGGACCCAGTACTTC. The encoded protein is CASSQGSGTQYF.

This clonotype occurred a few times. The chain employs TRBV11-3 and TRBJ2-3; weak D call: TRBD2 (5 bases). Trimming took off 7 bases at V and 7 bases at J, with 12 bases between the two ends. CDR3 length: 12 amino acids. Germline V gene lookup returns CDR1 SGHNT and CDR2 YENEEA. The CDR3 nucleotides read TGTGCCAGCACCACCGAGGGTAATACGCAGTATTTT. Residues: CASTTEGNTQYF.

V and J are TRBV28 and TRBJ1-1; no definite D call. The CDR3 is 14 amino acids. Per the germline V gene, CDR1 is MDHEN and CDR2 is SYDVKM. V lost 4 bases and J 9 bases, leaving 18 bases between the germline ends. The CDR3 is CASSSETRISKAFF. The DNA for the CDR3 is TGTGCCAGCAGTTCTGAGACACGGATTTCGAAAGCTTTCTTT. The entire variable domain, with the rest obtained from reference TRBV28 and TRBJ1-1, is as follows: DVKVTQSSRYLVKRTGEKVFLECVQDMDHENMFWYRQDPGLGLRLIYFSYDVKMKEKGDIPEGYSVSREKKERFSLILESASTNQTSMYLCASSSETRISKAFFGQGTRLTVV.

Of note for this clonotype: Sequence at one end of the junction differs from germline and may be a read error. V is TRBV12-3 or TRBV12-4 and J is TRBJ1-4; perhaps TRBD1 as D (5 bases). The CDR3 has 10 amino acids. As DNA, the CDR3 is TGTGCCAGCAGAGCGGGACCGCGGCCTTTT. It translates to CASRAGPRPF.

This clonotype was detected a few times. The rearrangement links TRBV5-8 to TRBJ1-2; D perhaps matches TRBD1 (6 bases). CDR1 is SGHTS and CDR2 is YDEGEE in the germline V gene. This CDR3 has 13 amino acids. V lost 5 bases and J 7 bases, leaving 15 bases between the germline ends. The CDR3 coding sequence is TGTGCCAGCAGTCCACAGGGACCGAGTGGCTACACCTTC. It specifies CASSPQGPSGYTF.

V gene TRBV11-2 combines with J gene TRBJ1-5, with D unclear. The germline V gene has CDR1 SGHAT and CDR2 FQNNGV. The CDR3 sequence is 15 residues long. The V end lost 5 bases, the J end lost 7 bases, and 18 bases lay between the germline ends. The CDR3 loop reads CASSPSRGLGQPQHF. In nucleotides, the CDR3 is TGTGCCAGCAGCCCAAGTAGAGGGCTCGGGCAGCCCCAGCATTTT.

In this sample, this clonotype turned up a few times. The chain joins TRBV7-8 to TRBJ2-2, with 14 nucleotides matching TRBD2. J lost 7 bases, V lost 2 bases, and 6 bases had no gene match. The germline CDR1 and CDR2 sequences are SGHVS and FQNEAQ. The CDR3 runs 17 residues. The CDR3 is CASSLSTSGGAGGELFF. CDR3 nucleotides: TGTGCCAGCAGCTTATCGACTAGCGGGGGGGCAGGCGGGGAGCTGTTTTTT. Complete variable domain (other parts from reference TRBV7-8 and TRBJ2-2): GAGVSQSPRYKVAKRGQDVALRCDPISGHVSLFWYQQALGQGPEFLTYFQNEAQLDKSGLPSDRFFAERPEGSVSTLKIQRTQQEDSAVYLCASSLSTSGGAGGELFFGEGSRLTVL.

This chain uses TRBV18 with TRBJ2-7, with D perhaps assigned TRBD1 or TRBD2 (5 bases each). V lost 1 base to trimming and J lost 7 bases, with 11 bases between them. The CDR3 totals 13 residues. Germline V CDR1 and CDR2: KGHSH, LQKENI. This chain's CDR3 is CASSPLRGGEQYF. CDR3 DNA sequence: TGTGCCAGCTCACCACTTCGGGGCGGGGAGCAGTACTTC.

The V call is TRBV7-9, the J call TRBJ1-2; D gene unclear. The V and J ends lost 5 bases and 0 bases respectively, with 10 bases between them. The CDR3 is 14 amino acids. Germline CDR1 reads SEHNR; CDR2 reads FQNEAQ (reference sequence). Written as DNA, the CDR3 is TGTGCCAGCAGCACGACACTCGCTAACTATGGCTACACCTTC. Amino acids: CASSTTLANYGYTF.

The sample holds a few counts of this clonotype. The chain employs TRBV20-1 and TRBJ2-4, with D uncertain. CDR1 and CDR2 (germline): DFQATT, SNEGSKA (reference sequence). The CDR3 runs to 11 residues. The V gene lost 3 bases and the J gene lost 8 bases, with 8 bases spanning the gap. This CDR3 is CSARYGDIQYF. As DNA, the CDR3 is TGCAGTGCTAGGTACGGAGACATTCAGTACTTC.

The CDR3 DNA follows: TGTGCCAGCAGTGACCCGGGACTAAGCTCTGGAAACACCATATATTTT. This gives the protein CASSDPGLSSGNTIYF. V gene TRBV6-1 combines with J gene TRBJ1-3; D is perhaps TRBD1 (5 bases). Germline CDR1 MNHNS, CDR2 SASEGT. The V end lost 3 bases, the J end lost 0 bases, and 12 bases lay between the germline ends. The CDR3 spans 16 residues.

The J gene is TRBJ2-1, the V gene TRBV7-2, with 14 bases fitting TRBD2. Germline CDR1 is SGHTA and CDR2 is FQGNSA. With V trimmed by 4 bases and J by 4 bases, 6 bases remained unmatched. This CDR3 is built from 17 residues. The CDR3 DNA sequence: TGTGCCAGCAGCTCGAAGGGACTAGCGGGGGCTTACAATGAGCAGTTCTTC. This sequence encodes CASSSKGLAGAYNEQFF.